This TCR beta chain was obtained from a study of shared clonotypes between healthy human individuals. Study-wide background: Samples came from two female and a few male donors aged 18 to 49.

Libraries were prepared by immunoSEQ multiplex PCR; TCRdb keeps only in-frame clonotypes and omits some of them. The sample has hundreds of thousands of clones, roughly 96% seen once. The CDR3 has 17 residues. V lost 3 bases and J lost 1; bases outside the gene matches: 9. Germline-derived CDR1 and CDR2 are LGHNA and YNFKEQ. Naive CD8 cells lacked CD45RO, underwent positive selection for CCR7 and left out terminally differentiated effector memory CD45RA+ cells. The TCR comes from a woman aged 25-40 years in good health. This chain connects TRBV4-2 to TRBJ2-3; 8 bases are a match to TRBD2. Sequenced input: naive CD8+ T cells sorted from blood. The CDR3 DNA follows: TGTGCCAGCAGCCATGAACCCGGGACTAGTGGCACAGATACGCAGTATTTT. As protein: CASSHEPGTSGTDTQYF.